The 10 T cell receptor beta chains presented below share a single source sample, sequenced in a study of blood T cell repertoires in COVID-19. Clones were sequenced by immunoSEQ multiplex PCR, and TCRdb holds only the in-frame ones, with some missing. The sample lists tens of thousands of clones, approximately 86% occurring once. Material for sequencing was peripheral blood. These receptors were collected from a man older than 75 with active or convalescent COVID-19.

CDR3 in DNA: TGTGCCAGCATGAGACAGGGCTCCGAGCAGTACGTC. Protein sequence: CASMRQGSEQYV. The rearrangement joins TRBV6-5 to TRBJ2-7; 7 nucleotides align to TRBD1. Germline CDR1 and CDR2: MNHEY and SVGAGI. This CDR3 has 12 amino acids. V gave up 7 bases and J gave up 6 bases; unmatched junction bases: 6.

This chain links TRBV2 with TRBJ1-3; D unresolved. In germline, CDR1 is SNHLY, CDR2 FYNNEI. Trimming took off 4 bases at V and 0 bases at J, with 7 bases between the two ends. The CDR3 runs to 14 residues. CDR3 loop: CASSATSSGNTIYF. In DNA, the CDR3 is TGTGCCAGCAGTGCGACAAGCTCTGGAAACACCATATATTTT.

V and J are TRBV11-1 and TRBJ2-3; tentative D call: TRBD2 (6 bases). Germline assignment: CDR1 SGHAT and CDR2 FQDESV (reference sequence). The CDR3 runs to 15 residues. V lost 5 bases and J 0 bases, leaving 12 bases between the germline ends. The CDR3 DNA reads TGTGCCAGCAGCGTACCCGGGACTAGCACAGATACGCAGTATTTT. It yields the protein CASSVPGTSTDTQYF. Full variable domain (missing parts from reference TRBV11-1 and TRBJ2-3): EAEVAQSPRYKITEKSQAVAFWCDPISGHATLYWYRQILGQGPELLVQFQDESVVDDSQLPKDRFSAERLKGVDSTLKIQPAELGDSAMYLCASSVPGTSTDTQYFGPGTRLTVL.

The chain is built from TRBV19 and TRBJ1-1; 8 bases align to TRBD1. CDR3 length: 15 amino acids. Germline V gene lookup returns CDR1 LNHDA and CDR2 SQIVND (reference sequence). V lost 5 bases and J lost 3; bases outside the gene matches: 8. As DNA, the CDR3 is TGTGCCAGTAGTGACAGACAGGGGTTGGACACTGAAGCTTTCTTT. Translating gives CASSDRQGLDTEAFF.

CDR3 residues: CASSLDRGYEKLFF. The CDR3 DNA sequence: TGTGCCAGCAGCTTGGACAGGGGCTATGAAAAACTGTTTTTT. The rearrangement links TRBV7-2 to TRBJ1-4, with 9 bases fitting TRBD1. The CDR3 extends over 14 amino acids. The V segment lost 3 bases and the J segment 6 bases; nucleotides outside the gene matches: 2. Looked up from germline, CDR1 is SGHTA and CDR2 is FQGNSA. Using reference TRBV7-2 and TRBJ1-4 for the parts outside the CDR3, the full variable domain is GAGVSQSPSNKVTEKGKDVELRCDPISGHTALYWYRQSLGQGLEFLIYFQGNSAPDKSGLPSDRFSAERTGGSVSTLTIQRTQQEDSAVYLCASSLDRGYEKLFFGSGTQLSVL.

The V gene is TRBV29-1, the J gene TRBJ2-1, with 8 bases aligning to TRBD1. The CDR3 runs to 13 residues. The V gene's germline CDR1 is SQVTM and CDR2 ANQGSEA. V gave up 6 bases and J gave up 10 bases; unmatched junction bases: 11. The CDR3 DNA follows: TGCAGCGTCGGTTTGACAGGGGCTAACGAGCAGTTCTTC. Protein product: CSVGLTGANEQFF.

The V call is TRBV5-8, the J call TRBJ2-2; D gene ambiguous. Trimming left V 5 bases short and J 12 bases short, with 14 bases between. Germline CDR1 reads SGHTS; CDR2 reads YDEGEE. The CDR3 has 12 residues. DNA for the CDR3: TGTGCCAGCAGTCGCACGGCACAGCAGCTGTTTTTT. This codes for CASSRTAQQLFF.

J is TRBJ1-1 and V is TRBV29-1; no definite D call. CDR1 SQVTM and CDR2 ANQGSEA come from the germline V gene. The CDR3 totals 13 residues. V was cut by 4 bases and J by 0 bases, with 9 bases left in between. The CDR3 nucleotides read TGCAGCGTTGCGAACACAATGAACACTGAAGCTTTCTTT. As protein: CSVANTMNTEAFF.

The chain carries TRBV7-2 and TRBJ2-3; D is possibly TRBD1 (6 bases). This CDR3 contains 14 residues. The V gene lost 3 bases and the J gene lost 2 bases, with 9 bases spanning the gap. Germline lookup yields CDR1 SGHTA and CDR2 FQGNSA. In DNA, the CDR3 is TGTGCCAGCAGCTTGAGGGGGACCACAGATACGCAGTATTTT. Translating it yields CASSLRGTTDTQYF.

The chain carries TRBV7-3 and TRBJ2-6, with D tentatively TRBD1 (5 bases). The CDR3 is 14 amino acids. CDR1 and CDR2 from the germline V gene are SGHTA and FQGTGA. The V end was cut by 5 bases, the J end by 1 base, with 6 bases between. CDR3 DNA sequence: TGTGCCAGCAGCCAGGGTTCTGGGGCCAACGTCCTGACTTTC. Translating it yields CASSQGSGANVLTF.